This T cell receptor (beta chain) was documented in a study of Ad26.COV2.S vaccination and SARS-CoV-2 variants. Study-wide context: Once, or twice with 56 days between doses, Ad26.COV2.S was given intramuscularly. Study-wide points: Responses of T cells in total may have been underestimated by the TCR breadth and depth analyses.

The germline V and J ends were trimmed by 2 bases and 0 bases, with 5 bases remaining between them. Germline-derived CDR1 and CDR2 are LNHDA and SQIVND (reference sequence). The CDR3 has 13 residues. The treatment: 15 to 20 received Ad26.COV2.S at low or high dose, single or two shots; about 5 received placebo; per-sample allocation not given. Collection of samples fell on day 63 after the first vaccine or placebo injection. The vaccine antigen was prefusion-stabilized Wuhan SARS-CoV-2 spike. Profiled with immunoSEQ multiplex PCR; TCRdb holds only in-frame clones, not every one. Among fewer than 500,000 clones listed, 89% were seen once. Worth noting for this clone: Its antigen is not known.

The chain is built from TRBV19 and TRBJ2-7; D may be TRBD1 (5 bases). This clonotype was obtained from a person aged 18-65 years who received the Ad26.COV2.S COVID-19 vaccine or a placebo. Specimen: peripheral blood, collected in a trial of Ad26.COV2.S vaccine versus placebo. CDR3 nucleotide sequence: TGTGCCAGTAGTATACAGGGCTCCTACGAGCAGTACTTC. Protein sequence: CASSIQGSYEQYF.